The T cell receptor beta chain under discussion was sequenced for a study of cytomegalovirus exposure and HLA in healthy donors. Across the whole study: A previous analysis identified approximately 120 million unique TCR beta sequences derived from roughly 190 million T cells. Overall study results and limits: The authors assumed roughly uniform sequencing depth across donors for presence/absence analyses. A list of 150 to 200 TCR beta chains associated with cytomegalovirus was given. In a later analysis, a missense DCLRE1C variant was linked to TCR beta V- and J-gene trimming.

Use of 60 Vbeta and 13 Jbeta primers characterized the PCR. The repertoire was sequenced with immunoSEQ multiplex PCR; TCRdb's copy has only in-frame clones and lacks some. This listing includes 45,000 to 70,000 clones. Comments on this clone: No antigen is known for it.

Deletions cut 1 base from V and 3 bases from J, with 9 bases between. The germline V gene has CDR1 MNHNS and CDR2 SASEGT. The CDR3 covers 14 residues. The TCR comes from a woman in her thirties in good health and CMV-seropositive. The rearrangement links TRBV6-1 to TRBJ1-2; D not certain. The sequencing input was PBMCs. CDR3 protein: CASSEVEGYYGYTF. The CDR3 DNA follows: TGTGCCAGCAGTGAAGTGGAGGGCTACTATGGCTACACCTTC.